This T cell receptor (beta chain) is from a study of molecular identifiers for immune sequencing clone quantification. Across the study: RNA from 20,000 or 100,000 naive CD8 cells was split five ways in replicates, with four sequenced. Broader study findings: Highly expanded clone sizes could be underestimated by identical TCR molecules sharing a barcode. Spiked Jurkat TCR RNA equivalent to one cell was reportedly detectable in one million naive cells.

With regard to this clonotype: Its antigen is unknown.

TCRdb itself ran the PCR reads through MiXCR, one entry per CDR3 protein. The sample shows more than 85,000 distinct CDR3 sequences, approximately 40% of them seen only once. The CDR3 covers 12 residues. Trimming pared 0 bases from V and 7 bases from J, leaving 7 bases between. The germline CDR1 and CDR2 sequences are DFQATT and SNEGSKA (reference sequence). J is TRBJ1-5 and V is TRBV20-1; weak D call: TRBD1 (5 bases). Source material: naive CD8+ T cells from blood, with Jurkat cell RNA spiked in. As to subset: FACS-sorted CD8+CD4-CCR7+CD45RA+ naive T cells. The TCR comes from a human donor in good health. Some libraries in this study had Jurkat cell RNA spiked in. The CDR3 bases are TGCAGTGCTAGAGATGGGGGGCAGCCCCAGCATTTT. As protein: CSARDGGQPQHF.